The 24 T cell receptor beta chains below were found in one sample sequenced in a study of T cells in Graves' hyperthyroidism and ophthalmopathy. Using RNA transcripts as the source, TCR beta CDR3 regions were amplified. During a first-round RT-PCR of the TCR CDR3, the HTBI primer set was used. TCRdb passed the multiplex PCR reads through MiXCR, listing each CDR3 protein once. Among a few hundred thousand distinct CDR3 sequences listed, 15% to 19% were seen once. The sequencing input was blood. Source of these receptors: a young woman with Graves' hyperthyroidism.

This clonotype was counted only a few times. The chain is built from TRBV5-6 and TRBJ1-5; D may be TRBD1 (6 bases). This CDR3 is 17 amino acids long. CDR1 is SGHDT, CDR2 YYEEEE, per germline. V lost 3 bases and J 3 bases, leaving 19 bases between the germline ends. The CDR3 loop reads CASSSEMDRRYNQPQHF. CDR3 nucleotides: TGTGCCAGCAGCTCGGAGATGGACAGAAGATACAATCAGCCCCAGCATTTT.

This chain uses TRBV7-2 with TRBJ2-3; maybe TRBD1 (5 bases). Looked up from germline, CDR1 is SGHTA and CDR2 is FQGNSA. The ends were cut back, 3 bases at V and 3 bases at J, with 10 bases in the middle. The CDR3 extends over 14 amino acids. CDR3 in amino acids: CASSFQGGTDTQYF. The DNA for the CDR3 is TGTGCCAGCAGCTTCCAGGGCGGTACAGATACGCAGTATTTT.

This clonotype showed up many times. The chain recombines TRBV6-2 or TRBV6-3 with TRBJ2-7, with 8 bases lining up with TRBD2. The germline V gene encodes CDR1 MNHEY and CDR2 SVGEGT. The junction had 11 bases not matched to a gene; V was cut back by 2 bases and J by 5 bases. This CDR3 has 16 residues. The CDR3 loop reads CASSYRSGGRPHEQYF. CDR3 bases: TGTGCCAGCAGTTACAGGTCAGGCGGGAGGCCCCACGAGCAGTACTTC.

This clonotype was seen a handful of times. The rearrangement links TRBV20-1 to TRBJ2-1; 9 bases match TRBD2. Germline CDR1 reads DFQATT; CDR2 reads SNEGSKA (reference sequence). The CDR3 consists of 14 residues. Unmatched junction bases numbered 10, after V lost 3 bases and J lost 10 bases. The CDR3 sequence is CSASGAGGPREQFF. The CDR3 nucleotides are TGCAGTGCTAGTGGGGCGGGAGGGCCTCGGGAGCAGTTCTTC.

The J gene is TRBJ1-4, the V gene TRBV7-9; 10 bases align to TRBD1. The junction had 9 bases not matched to a gene; V was cut back by 5 bases and J by 0 bases. The CDR3 consists of 18 residues. The germline V gene encodes CDR1 SEHNR and CDR2 FQNEAQ (reference sequence). The CDR3 DNA reads as TGTGCCAGCAGCCCCAGACAGGGGGCGGTCCCAACTAATGAAAAACTGTTTTTT. This encodes CASSPRQGAVPTNEKLFF.

The V and J genes are TRBV6-1 and TRBJ1-4; 7 bases are a match to TRBD1. V dropped 6 bases and J dropped 8; count of bases not matched to a gene: 9. This CDR3 spans 14 amino acids. Looked up from germline, CDR1 is MNHNS and CDR2 is SASEGT. The CDR3 DNA sequence: TGTGCCAGCAGACCAGACAGGGATCGCGAAAAACTGTTTTTT. Translated: CASRPDRDREKLFF.

The table lists this clonotype with many counts. The gene calls are TRBV5-5 and TRBJ2-7; TRBD2 aligns across 9 bases. After removal of 4 bases from V and 3 bases from J, the junction contained 5 bases not matched to a gene. The CDR3 is 14 residues long. CDR1 SGHKS and CDR2 YYEKEE come from the germline V gene (reference sequence). CDR3 coding DNA: TGTGCCAGCAGCCTTAGACTAGCGGACTACGAGCAGTACTTC. Protein product: CASSLRLADYEQYF.

This clonotype has only a few counts. The chain employs TRBV7-9 and TRBJ2-1; no firm D call. The V gene lost 2 bases and the J gene lost 9 bases, with 11 bases spanning the gap. Germline V gene lookup returns CDR1 SEHNR and CDR2 FQNEAQ (reference sequence). This CDR3 is 13 amino acids long. CDR3 in amino acids: CASSLSPATEQFF. CDR3 nucleotide sequence: TGTGCCAGCAGCTTATCCCCGGCGACTGAGCAGTTCTTC.

This clonotype showed up many times. The chain has TRBV11-2 and TRBJ1-6; D is unresolved. This CDR3 is 14 amino acids long. V lost 4 bases and J lost 8, with 12 bases in between. The germline V gene encodes CDR1 SGHAT and CDR2 FQNNGV. The CDR3 loop is CASSSLRSDSPLHF. Here the CDR3 DNA reads TGTGCCAGCAGCTCATTGAGGAGCGATTCACCCCTCCACTTT.

This clonotype appeared a few times. The V gene is TRBV6-1, the J gene TRBJ1-4; a weak D match, TRBD1 (5 bases). CDR1 and CDR2 (germline): MNHNS, SASEGT. The CDR3 loop spans 19 amino acids. Trimming removed 2 bases from V and 0 bases from J, with 19 bases in between. The CDR3 is CASSEWDSPGRATNEKLFF. CDR3 coding DNA: TGTGCCAGCAGTGAATGGGATTCGCCAGGGAGGGCAACTAATGAAAAACTGTTTTTT.

Many counts were recorded for this clonotype. This chain connects TRBV28 to TRBJ1-6; tentative D call: TRBD1 (6 bases). Trimming took off 2 bases at V and 7 bases at J, with 15 bases between the two ends. This CDR3 spans 16 amino acids. The germline gives CDR1 MDHEN, CDR2 SYDVKM. This CDR3 is CASSLGLTGWNSPLHF. CDR3 DNA sequence: TGTGCCAGCAGTTTAGGTCTGACAGGTTGGAATTCACCCCTCCACTTT.

The rearrangement joins TRBV11-2 to TRBJ1-6, with TRBD1 matching 8 bases. Germline V lookup: CDR1 SGHAT, CDR2 FQNNGV. V lost 3 bases and J lost 7; bases outside the gene matches: 5. CDR3 length equals 15 residues. The CDR3 DNA reads as TGTGCCAGCAGCTTGGTCAGGACAGGGAATTCACCCCTCCACTTT. Translation: CASSLVRTGNSPLHF.

On this clonotype: Just one base apart from a much larger clone, this may be a read error. This sequence joins TRBV29-1 and TRBJ2-3, with 8 bases fitting TRBD2. Per germline, CDR1 SQVTM and CDR2 ANQGSEA. This CDR3 has 17 amino acids. V lost 2 bases, J lost 4 bases, and 14 bases stayed unmatched. The CDR3: CSVERVAGLSSADTQYF. CDR3 nucleotide sequence: TGCAGCGTTGAAAGGGTAGCGGGGCTTTCTAGCGCAGATACGCAGTATTTT.

The chain recombines TRBV5-7 with TRBJ2-2; tentatively, D is TRBD2 (5 bases). TRBV5-7 is an ORF, and what it does is uncertain. V was pared by 4 bases and J by 4 bases, with 14 bases between. The CDR3 extends over 15 amino acids. The CDR3 protein is CASSEGPGGTGELFF. The CDR3 region has the DNA TGTGCCAGCAGCGAGGGTCCCGGCGGCACCGGGGAGCTGTTTTTT.

This clonotype has ten or more counts. The J gene is TRBJ2-3, the V gene TRBV28, with 13 nucleotides matching TRBD2. This CDR3 is built from 16 residues. The V segment lost 4 bases and the J segment 6 bases; nucleotides outside the gene matches: 7. The germline CDR1 and CDR2 sequences are MDHEN and SYDVKM. The CDR3 sequence: CASSYDGTSGTDTQYF. The CDR3 region has the DNA TGTGCCAGCAGTTATGACGGGACTAGCGGGACCGATACGCAGTATTTT.

The rearrangement links TRBV19 to TRBJ2-1; weak D call: TRBD2 (6 bases). V was trimmed by 5 bases and J by 12 bases, leaving 23 bases between them. Germline values: CDR1 LNHDA, CDR2 SQIVND (reference sequence). CDR3 size: 15 residues. CDR3: CASSVVGTGAGGQFF. The CDR3 nucleotides read TGTGCCAGTAGTGTGGTGGGAACAGGTGCCGGGGGGCAGTTCTTC.

The sample holds a few counts of this clonotype. The chain uses TRBV5-1 and TRBJ2-1; no definite D call. The CDR3 is made up of 14 amino acids. Trimming cost V 6 bases and J 7 bases, with 17 bases left between them. Looked up from germline, CDR1 is SGHRS and CDR2 is YFSETQ. The CDR3 sequence: CASTSRPDDNEQFF. CDR3 DNA sequence: TGCGCCAGCACCTCTAGGCCGGACGATAATGAGCAGTTCTTC.

In this sample, this clonotype turned up many times. CDR3 sequence: CASKREVGTDTQYF. As DNA, the CDR3 is TGTGCCAGCAAGCGGGAGGTCGGCACAGATACGCAGTATTTT. The chain recombines TRBV6-1 with TRBJ2-3; 9 bases line up with TRBD2. V was clipped by 7 bases and J by 1 base; unmatched bases: 3. From germline, CDR1 is MNHNS and CDR2 SASEGT. There are 14 residues in the CDR3.

This clonotype has more than one count but fewer than ten. The CDR3 spells CASKVNTLGGYTF. The CDR3, as DNA: TGTGCCAGCAAGGTTAACACCCTCGGTGGCTACACCTTC. V is TRBV6-1 and J is TRBJ1-2; no clear D gene. V was clipped by 7 bases and J by 7 bases, with 16 bases between them. Germline CDR1 reads MNHNS; CDR2 reads SASEGT. The CDR3 is 13 amino acids.

The table lists this clonotype with many counts. The rearrangement uses TRBV20-1 and TRBJ1-2; tentatively, D is TRBD1 (5 bases). V lost 0 bases and J 4 bases, leaving 6 bases between the germline ends. CDR1 and CDR2 (germline): DFQATT, SNEGSKA (reference sequence). The CDR3 totals 12 residues. CDR3 sequence (DNA): TGCAGTGCTAGAGACGGGGGCTATGGCTACACCTTC. Encoded protein: CSARDGGYGYTF.

This clonotype was counted at least ten times. V is TRBV12-3 or TRBV12-4 and J is TRBJ2-2; 7 bases map to TRBD2. The trim removed 2 bases at V and 1 base at J, leaving 13 bases unmatched. This CDR3 region has 19 residues. The DNA for the CDR3 is TGTGCCAGCAGTTTATATGCGATGGGAGGGCTTGGGAACACCGGGGAGCTGTTTTTT. It specifies CASSLYAMGGLGNTGELFF.

This clonotype showed up many times. The chain employs TRBV12-3 or TRBV12-4 and TRBJ2-7, with a weak D call TRBD1 (6 bases). This CDR3 is 12 amino acids long. V lost 3 bases and J lost 6, with 9 bases in between. For the CDR3, the DNA is TGTGCCAGCAGTTTTCGACAGGCCGAGCAGTACTTC. Protein sequence: CASSFRQAEQYF.

This clonotype was detected only a few times. The genes are TRBV6-1 and TRBJ1-5; D not certain. Germline V gene data show CDR1 as MNHNS and CDR2 as SASEGT. The CDR3 consists of 16 residues. Between the trimmed V and J ends, which lost 4 bases and 0 bases, there was a span of 13 bases. CDR3 coding DNA: TGTGCCAGCAGTGCCGTACACCTCAATAGCAATCAGCCCCAGCATTTT. Protein product: CASSAVHLNSNQPQHF.

This clonotype has a handful of counts. The chain uses TRBV3-1 and TRBJ2-2; D perhaps matches TRBD1 (5 bases). The CDR3 extends over 15 amino acids. CDR1 and CDR2 from the germline V gene are LGHDT and YNNKEL (reference sequence). Trimming stripped 1 base from V and 0 bases from J, with 6 bases between. CDR3 sequence (DNA): TGTGCCAGCAGCCAAGTCAGGGCGAACACCGGGGAGCTGTTTTTT. Its translation is CASSQVRANTGELFF. Full variable domain (outside the CDR3, taken from reference TRBV3-1 and TRBJ2-2): DTAVSQTPKYLVTQMGNDKSIKCEQNLGHDTMYWYKQDSKKFLKIMFSYNNKELIINETVPNRFSPKSPDKAHLNLHINSLELGDSAVYFCASSQVRANTGELFFGEGSRLTVL.